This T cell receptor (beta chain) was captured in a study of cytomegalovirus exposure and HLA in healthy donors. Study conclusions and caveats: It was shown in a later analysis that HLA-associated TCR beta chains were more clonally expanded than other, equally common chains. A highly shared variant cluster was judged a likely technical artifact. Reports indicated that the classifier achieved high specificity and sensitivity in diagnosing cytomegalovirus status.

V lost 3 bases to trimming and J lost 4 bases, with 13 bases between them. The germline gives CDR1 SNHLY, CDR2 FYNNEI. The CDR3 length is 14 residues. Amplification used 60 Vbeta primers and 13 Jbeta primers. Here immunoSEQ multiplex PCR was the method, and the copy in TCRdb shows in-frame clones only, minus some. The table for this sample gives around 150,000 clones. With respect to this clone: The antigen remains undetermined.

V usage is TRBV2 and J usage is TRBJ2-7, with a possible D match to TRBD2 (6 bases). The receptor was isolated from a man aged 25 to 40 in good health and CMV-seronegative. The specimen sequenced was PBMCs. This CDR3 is CASSDTGARYEQYF. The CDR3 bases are TGTGCCAGCAGTGATACGGGAGCAAGGTACGAGCAGTACTTC.